This T cell receptor beta chain came from a study of CXCR3-negative and CXCR3-positive naive CD8 T cells. This CDR3 is built from 13 residues. CDR1 is SQVTM and CDR2 is ANQGSEA in the germline V gene. Turning to this clonotype: Its antigen is as yet unknown.

Among CD8+ T cells, naive ones were CD45RO-CCR7+CD27+CD95-. UMI-labeled 5' RACE yielded the TRB cDNA libraries. TCRdb re-called the 5' RACE reads; one entry per CDR3 protein, DNA not given. The table for this sample gives roughly 120,000 distinct CDR3 sequences. Study-wide findings and caveats: Greater hydrophobicity was found in TRB CDR3s of CXCR3-positive naive cells than of CXCR3-negative naive cells. Memory CD8+ cells had much lower diversity, and both naive subsets had comparably high diversity. No difference in surface CD5 was seen between naive subsets, and TCR strength was inferred from TRB CDR3 properties.

Sequenced input: naive CXCR3+ CD8+ T cells from blood. Documented subset: CD45RO-CCR7+CD27+CD95- naive CD8+ T cells expressing CXCR3 (TNR3+). The clonotype was recovered from a human donor in good health. Some clones in this sample may be carry-over from other donors' samples. J is TRBJ2-7 and V is TRBV29-1; the TCRdb call, TRBD1, lacks DNA for checking. CDR3 protein: CSARDSGSYEQYF.